Listed below are T cell receptor beta chains from one sample, sequenced in a study of shared clonotypes between healthy human individuals. Here immunoSEQ multiplex PCR was the method, and the copy in TCRdb shows in-frame clones only, minus some. The sample records some 2 million clones, around 96% being singletons. The specimen sequenced was naive CD8+ T cells sorted from blood. The receptors were gathered from a man in his late teens or twenties in good health. CDR3s include the opening cysteine and the closing phenylalanine or tryptophan. A D gene is named only where the DNA matches it firmly. Only some rows state a clone size, as once, few, many or a class for expanded clones.

J gene,clone size,D gene,CDR3 length,V gene,CDR3 DNA,CDR3 protein
TRBJ2-1,NA,NA,15,TRBV29-1,TGCAGCGTTGAAAAAACGGGGGTCCTATACAATGAGCAGTTCTTC,CSVEKTGVLYNEQFF
TRBJ1-2,once,NA,14,TRBV2,TGTGCCAGCAGTGTGTCGGGGATGTTCTATGGCTACACCTTC,CASSVSGMFYGYTF
TRBJ1-2,NA,NA,14,TRBV28,TGTGCCAGCAGACCGCCGGACGGTAACTATGGCTACACCTTC,CASRPPDGNYGYTF
TRBJ2-3,NA,TRBD2,18,TRBV5-1,TGCGCCAGCAGCTTGTTCAGCGGGAGTAAGGTTCAGACAGATACGCAGTATTTT,CASSLFSGSKVQTDTQYF
TRBJ1-2,NA,TRBD1,15,TRBV11-2,TGTGCCAGCAGCTCCACAGGGGCACTAGTCTATGGCTACACCTTC,CASSSTGALVYGYTF
TRBJ1-2,NA,NA,16,TRBV30,TGTGCCTGGAGTGTACTAGTCCGGTTCAAGGACTATGGCTACACCTTC,CAWSVLVRFKDYGYTF
TRBJ1-1,NA,NA,13,TRBV7-9,TGTGCCAGCAGCTCCGACGGGGACACTGAAGCTTTCTTT,CASSSDGDTEAFF
TRBJ2-7,NA,NA,14,TRBV9,TGTGCCAGCAGCGGACCGGGAACCTCCTACGAGCAGTACTTC,CASSGPGTSYEQYF
TRBJ1-1,NA,TRBD1,13,TRBV30,TGTGCCTGGAAGGGACAGGGGTATGCTGAAGCTTTCTTT,CAWKGQGYAEAFF
TRBJ2-7,NA,TRBD2,15,TRBV6-1,TGTGCCAGCAGTGAAATGGGGGGGGTCTCCTACGAGCAGTACTTC,CASSEMGGVSYEQYF
TRBJ2-2,NA,TRBD1,16,TRBV19,TGTGCCAGTAGTATGGGGACAGGGTCGGACACCGGGGAGCTGTTTTTT,CASSMGTGSDTGELFF
TRBJ2-5,once,TRBD2,15,TRBV2,TGTGCCAGCAGTCCAGCGGGGGGAAATCAAGAGACCCAGTACTTC,CASSPAGGNQETQYF
TRBJ1-2,NA,NA,13,TRBV6-1,TGTGCCAGCAGACCCCGGGGGGTCTATGGCTACACCTTC,CASRPRGVYGYTF
TRBJ1-3,NA,NA,15,TRBV9,TGTGCCAGCAGCGTAGCTTGGGGGGCTGGAAACACCATATATTTT,CASSVAWGAGNTIYF
TRBJ2-7,NA,TRBD2,15,TRBV28,TGTGCCAGCAGTTTTGGCGGGGAGGGTTTCTACGAGCAGTACTTC,CASSFGGEGFYEQYF
TRBJ2-7,NA,TRBD1,14,TRBV19,TGTGCCAGTAGATCGGGACAGGGGAGCGGCGAGCAGTACTTC,CASRSGQGSGEQYF
TRBJ2-5,NA,NA,14,TRBV10-3,TGTGCCATCCGATCGGGGCCCGCCCGAGAGACCCAGTACTTC,CAIRSGPARETQYF
TRBJ2-1,NA,TRBD2,13,TRBV7-9,TGTGCCAGCAGTTCCTTAGCGGGGCGCCCCCAGTTCTTC,CASSSLAGRPQFF
TRBJ2-1,NA,NA,16,TRBV4-3,TGCGCCAGCAGCCAAGATAGGGCGGCCTCCTACAATGAGCAGTTCTTC,CASSQDRAASYNEQFF
TRBJ2-3,NA,NA,15,TRBV10-1,TGCGCCAGCAGCCCAGCGGGCAAGAGCACAGATACGCAGTATTTT,CASSPAGKSTDTQYF
TRBJ1-2,NA,NA,16,TRBV5-4,TGTGCCAGCAGCCCCCTCGGGGACGCGTCTAACTATGGCTACACCTTC,CASSPLGDASNYGYTF
TRBJ2-5,NA,TRBD1,15,TRBV5-8,TGTGCCAGCAGCCATGGGACAGACCTCCAAGAGACCCAGTACTTC,CASSHGTDLQETQYF
TRBJ2-7,NA,NA,13,TRBV27,TGTGCCAGCAGTCAAGGAGCCACCTACGAGCAGTACTTC,CASSQGATYEQYF
TRBJ2-7,once,TRBD1,12,TRBV5-4,TGTGCCAGCAGCTTAGGGGGCCCCGAGCAGTACTTC,CASSLGGPEQYF
TRBJ2-7,NA,TRBD1,14,TRBV19,TGTGCCAGTAGTCCAGGACAGGGAGCCTACGAGCAGTACTTC,CASSPGQGAYEQYF
TRBJ1-4,few,NA,10,TRBV6-6,TGTGCCAGCCTGGGGGAAAAACTGTTTTTT,CASLGEKLFF
TRBJ2-7,once,TRBD1,14,TRBV25-1,TGTGCCAGCAGTGAGGTAGGGGGCGAAGGCGAGCAGTACTTC,CASSEVGGEGEQYF
TRBJ2-7,NA,NA,12,TRBV5-6,TGTGCCAGCAGCTCCATTTCCTACGAGCAGTACTTC,CASSSISYEQYF
TRBJ2-7,NA,NA,15,TRBV11-1,TGTGCCAGCAGCTTATCATTGGCAGGGGTCTACGAGCAGTACTTC,CASSLSLAGVYEQYF
TRBJ2-2,NA,NA,15,TRBV5-8,TGTGCCAGCAGCTCCGGGACGGTGAACACCGGGGAGCTGTTTTTT,CASSSGTVNTGELFF
TRBJ1-4,NA,TRBD1,15,TRBV7-9,TGTGCCAGCAGCTTGTCGGGGACAGGGGACGAAAAACTGTTTTTT,CASSLSGTGDEKLFF
TRBJ1-2,NA,TRBD1,16,TRBV6-6,TGTGCCAGCAGAGGTGGACAGGTACCTATTAACTATGGCTACACCTTC,CASRGGQVPINYGYTF
TRBJ1-2,NA,NA,16,TRBV6-5,TGTGCCAGCAGTTACGTCCTCGGGCCTCCTAACTATGGCTACACCTTC,CASSYVLGPPNYGYTF
TRBJ2-7,once,NA,13,TRBV9,TGTGCCAGCAGCGTAAGTAGCGGCTACGAGCAGTACTTC,CASSVSSGYEQYF
TRBJ2-3,NA,TRBD2,19,TRBV15,TGTGCCACCAGCAGAGATCTTCTAGCGGGAGCTCTGGGGACAGATACGCAGTATTTT,CATSRDLLAGALGTDTQYF
TRBJ2-2,NA,NA,15,TRBV4-1,TGCGCCAGCAGCCAAGGGGTGGGATACACCGGGGAGCTGTTTTTT,CASSQGVGYTGELFF
TRBJ2-2,NA,NA,13,TRBV5-4,TGTGCCAGCAGCTTTTGGGGTACCGGGGAGCTGTTTTTT,CASSFWGTGELFF
TRBJ2-7,once,NA,15,TRBV5-1,TGCGCCAGCAGCTTGGGGGGACAGACTAGCTACGAGCAGTACTTC,CASSLGGQTSYEQYF
TRBJ2-7,NA,TRBD1,12,TRBV6-5,TGTGCCAGCAGCGACAGGGGCTACGAGCAGTACTTC,CASSDRGYEQYF
TRBJ2-5,NA,TRBD2,12,TRBV6-5,TGTGCCAGCAGTCTAACGGGGGGGACCCAGTACTTC,CASSLTGGTQYF
TRBJ2-5,NA,NA,14,TRBV5-1,TGCGCCAGCAGCCGGAGCGGAGACCAAGAGACCCAGTACTTC,CASSRSGDQETQYF
TRBJ2-1,NA,TRBD2,16,TRBV27,TGTGCCAGCAGTCTAGCGGGGGGGCTCTCCTACAATGAGCAGTTCTTC,CASSLAGGLSYNEQFF
TRBJ2-7,NA,NA,12,TRBV7-9,TGTGCCAGCAGCTTATTCCCCTACGAGCAGTACTTC,CASSLFPYEQYF